The entry below describes one T cell receptor (beta chain). The CDR3 extends over 12 amino acids. CDR1 LGHDT and CDR2 YNNKEL come from the germline V gene (reference sequence). V gave up 5 bases and J gave up 3 bases, with 8 bases separating them. Isolation of CD8+ and CD4+ T cells was performed negatively, whereas enrichment of TEMRA cells was done by FACS. This sample stems from a study of CD8 T cells in Susac syndrome. When the RNA was reverse transcribed, random hexamers were used with an input of roughly 0.45 to 1 ug. The amplification used immunoSEQ multiplex PCR on TCR beta CDR3; it spanned 54 Vbeta and 13 Jbeta. TCRdb itself ran the immunoSEQ multiplex PCR reads through MiXCR, one entry per CDR3 protein. The sample lists 150,000 to 200,000 distinct CDR3 sequences, around 95% seen once, with approximately 0.14% in the top ten.

The gene calls are TRBV3-1 and TRBJ2-7; D uncertain. The sample taken for sequencing was CD4+ T cells from PBMCs. This sequence was found in a human donor in good health. As DNA, the CDR3 is TGTGCCAGCAGCTTCGGGTTCTACGAGCAGTACTTC. Residues: CASSFGFYEQYF.